Shown below are 16 T cell receptor beta chains from a single sample sequenced in a study of cytotoxic CD8 clonotypes in ibrutinib-treated CLL. Data came from immunoSEQ multiplex PCR; TCRdb stores just in-frame clones and leaves some out. The sample lists 140,000 to 150,000 clones, approximately 80% occurring once. Specimen: PBMCs, collected after 24 months of ibrutinib treatment. All receptors come from a human donor with chronic lymphocytic leukemia.

The CDR3 DNA is TGTGCCAGCAGCTCCCCAGCCGGGGGGGGTTATACGCAGTATTTT. Protein product: CASSSPAGGGYTQYF. This chain connects TRBV11-3 to TRBJ2-3; 8 bases map to TRBD2. CDR1 and CDR2 (germline): SGHNT, YENEEA. V trimming: 4 bases; J trimming: 7 bases; junction bases outside the gene matches: 10. The CDR3 totals 15 residues.

This chain connects TRBV18 to TRBJ1-6, with D possibly matching TRBD1 (5 bases). V was pared by 2 bases and J by 10 bases, with 12 bases between. Germline V gene data show CDR1 as KGHSH and CDR2 as LQKENI. The CDR3 covers 14 residues. CDR3 coding DNA: TGTGCCAGCTCACCAGGGGTCGGGGACTCACCCCTCCACTTT. The encoded protein is CASSPGVGDSPLHF.

The V call is TRBV6-1, the J call TRBJ1-5; no definite D call. The CDR3 runs to 14 residues. V was trimmed by 2 bases and J by 0 bases, leaving 5 bases between them. Germline CDR1 is MNHNS and CDR2 is SASEGT. This CDR3 reads CASSELYSNQPQHF. CDR3 DNA: TGTGCCAGCAGTGAACTCTATAGCAATCAGCCCCAGCATTTT.

The CDR3 loop reads CAWNVVSLEGTIYF. The CDR3 DNA follows: TGTGCCTGGAACGTCGTATCTCTGGAGGGGACCATATATTTT. The V gene is TRBV30, the J gene TRBJ1-3, with D possibly being TRBD1 (5 bases). V shed 4 bases and J shed 10 bases, with 20 bases lying between them. Germline CDR1 GTSNPN, CDR2 SVGIG (reference sequence). The CDR3 loop spans 14 amino acids.

The gene calls are TRBV7-8 and TRBJ2-1, with TRBD1 matching over 10 bases. The CDR3 contains 14 residues. Germline V gene sequence: CDR1 SGHVS, CDR2 FQNEAQ. Unmatched junction bases numbered 3, after V lost 7 bases and J lost 3 bases. The CDR3 is CASTGTGVYNEQFF. In nucleotides, the CDR3 is TGTGCCAGCACCGGGACAGGGGTCTACAATGAGCAGTTCTTC.

This chain links TRBV19 with TRBJ1-2; 12 bases are shared with TRBD1. The V and J ends lost 10 bases and 6 bases, in that order; junction bases with no gene match: 9. The CDR3 covers 14 residues. Germline CDR1 is LNHDA and CDR2 is SQIVND (reference sequence). CDR3 in amino acids: CATQAGQGAHGYTF. In nucleotides, the CDR3 is TGTGCCACTCAGGCGGGACAGGGGGCCCATGGCTACACCTTC.

V gene TRBV18 combines with J gene TRBJ1-1, with D unresolved. CDR3 size: 16 residues. Germline CDR1 KGHSH, CDR2 LQKENI. Trimming removed 3 bases at V and 0 bases at J, with 14 bases between. For the CDR3, the DNA is TGTGCCAGCTCACCTCGGACGGGATCCATGAACACTGAAGCTTTCTTT. Residues: CASSPRTGSMNTEAFF.

The genes are TRBV19 and TRBJ2-2; 8 bases align to TRBD1. With V trimmed by 6 bases and J by 2 bases, 2 bases remained unmatched. The V gene's germline CDR1 is LNHDA and CDR2 SQIVND (reference sequence). This CDR3 region has 14 residues. CDR3 sequence reads: CASSRGRNTGELFF. As DNA, the CDR3 is TGTGCCAGTAGCAGGGGGCGTAACACCGGGGAGCTGTTTTTT. The whole variable domain, filled in from reference TRBV19 and TRBJ2-2, reads DGGITQSPKYLFRKEGQNVTLSCEQNLNHDAMYWYRQDPGQGLRLIYYSQIVNDFQKGDIAEGYSVSREKKESFPLTVTSAQKNPTAFYLCASSRGRNTGELFFGEGSRLTVL.

This clone has a single count. This sequence joins TRBV7-8 and TRBJ1-4; a possible D gene is TRBD1 (5 bases). The length of the CDR3 is 14 residues. Between the trimmed V and J ends, which lost 5 bases and 8 bases, there was a span of 15 bases. Germline V CDR1 and CDR2: SGHVS, FQNEAQ. CDR3 loop: CASSLNTQGEKLFF. CDR3 nucleotide sequence: TGTGCCAGCAGCCTGAATACTCAGGGCGAAAAACTGTTTTTT. The full variable domain, with the rest looked up from reference TRBV7-8 and TRBJ1-4, is GAGVSQSPRYKVAKRGQDVALRCDPISGHVSLFWYQQALGQGPEFLTYFQNEAQLDKSGLPSDRFFAERPEGSVSTLKIQRTQQEDSAVYLCASSLNTQGEKLFFGSGTQLSVL.

The genes are TRBV11-2 and TRBJ2-5, with D possibly matching TRBD2 (6 bases). The CDR3 spans 13 residues. V lost 3 bases to trimming and J lost 2 bases, with 7 bases between them. CDR1 is SGHAT and CDR2 is FQNNGV in the germline V gene. CDR3 sequence reads: CASSFGTQETQYF. The CDR3 DNA reads as TGTGCCAGCAGCTTCGGGACTCAAGAGACCCAGTACTTC.

This rearrangement joins TRBV11-2 to TRBJ1-3; 8 bases are shared with TRBD1. Germline CDR1 and CDR2: SGHAT and FQNNGV. The CDR3 extends over 14 amino acids. The V gene end was trimmed by 0 bases and the J gene end by 8 bases; junction bases not matched to a gene: 3. The CDR3 sequence: CASSLDRGLHTIYF. The CDR3, as DNA: TGTGCCAGCAGCTTAGACAGGGGGCTACACACCATATATTTT.

The V call is TRBV2, the J call TRBJ1-5; D is ambiguous. CDR3 length: 13 residues. V was clipped by 6 bases and J by 2 bases, with 8 bases between them. Germline V lookup: CDR1 SNHLY, CDR2 FYNNEI. The CDR3 DNA follows: TGTGCCAGCAGACCCACGGGCAATCAGCCCCAGCATTTT. The encoded protein is CASRPTGNQPQHF.

In this sample, this clone turned up once. Here the CDR3 DNA reads TGTGCCACCAATAGCGGGGGGAACACAGATACGCAGTATTTT. It encodes CATNSGGNTDTQYF. This sequence joins TRBV6-1 and TRBJ2-3; 10 bases line up with TRBD2. CDR3 length: 14 amino acids. In germline, CDR1 is MNHNS, CDR2 SASEGT. The V gene end was trimmed by 10 bases and the J gene end by 2 bases; junction bases not matched to a gene: 6.

This clone appeared a few times. This chain connects TRBV30 to TRBJ1-1; D might be TRBD1 (5 bases). The CDR3 totals 12 residues. Trimming took 3 bases from V and 3 from J, leaving 8 bases between them. Germline lookup yields CDR1 GTSNPN and CDR2 SVGIG (reference sequence). The CDR3 DNA follows: TGTGCCTGGAGCCGAGGGGACACTGAAGCTTTCTTT. This gives the protein CAWSRGDTEAFF. Variable domain in full (rest from reference TRBV30 and TRBJ1-1): SQTIHQWPATLVQPVGSPLSLECTVEGTSNPNLYWYRQAAGRGLQLLFYSVGIGQISSEVPQNLSASRPQDRQFILSSKKLLLSDSGFYLCAWSRGDTEAFFGQGTRLTVV.

This clone was seen a handful of times. This chain joins TRBV5-4 and TRBJ2-5; tentative D call: TRBD1 (5 bases). CDR1 and CDR2 (germline): SGHNT, YYREEE (reference sequence). Trimming left V 0 bases short and J 5 bases short, with 8 bases between. The length of the CDR3 is 13 residues. In DNA, the CDR3 is TGTGCCAGCAGCTTGGAGGGGCTGGAGACCCAGTACTTC. It specifies CASSLEGLETQYF.

The count of this clone is one. The rearrangement links TRBV11-3 to TRBJ2-3; weak D call: TRBD1 (5 bases). Germline V gene sequence: CDR1 SGHNT, CDR2 YENEEA. Trimming cost V 2 bases and J 1 base, with 10 bases left between them. This CDR3 comprises 15 residues. The CDR3 spells CASSLRGLRTDTQYF. In DNA form, the CDR3 reads TGTGCCAGCAGCTTAAGGGGTCTACGCACAGATACGCAGTATTTT.